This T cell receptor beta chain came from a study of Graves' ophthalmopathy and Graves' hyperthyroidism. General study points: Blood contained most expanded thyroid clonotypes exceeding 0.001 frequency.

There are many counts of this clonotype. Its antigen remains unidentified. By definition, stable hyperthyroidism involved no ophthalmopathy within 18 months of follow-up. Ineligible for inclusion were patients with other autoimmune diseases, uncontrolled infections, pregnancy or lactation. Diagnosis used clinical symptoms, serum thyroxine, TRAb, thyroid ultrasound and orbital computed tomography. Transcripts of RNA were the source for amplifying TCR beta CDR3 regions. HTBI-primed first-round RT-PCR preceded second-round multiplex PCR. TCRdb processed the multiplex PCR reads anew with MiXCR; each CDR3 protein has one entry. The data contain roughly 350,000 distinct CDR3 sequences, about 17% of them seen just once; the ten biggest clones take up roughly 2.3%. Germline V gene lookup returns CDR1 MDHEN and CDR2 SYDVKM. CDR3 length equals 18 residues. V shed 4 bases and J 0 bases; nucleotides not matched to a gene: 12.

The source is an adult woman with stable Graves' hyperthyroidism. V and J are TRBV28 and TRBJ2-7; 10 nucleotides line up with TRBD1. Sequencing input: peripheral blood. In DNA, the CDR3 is TGTGCCAGCAGTTCCATGACAGGGGGCGGTGCAATCTCCTACGAGCAGTACTTC. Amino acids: CASSSMTGGGAISYEQYF.